This T cell receptor beta chain was found in a study of blood T cell repertoires in COVID-19. Original processing methods: Reference gene primer amplification in the assay estimated nucleated cell counts. Using immunoSEQ multiplex PCR, the repertoire was profiled, and TCRdb retains in-frame clones only, with some absent. For V, J and clone size, that table is used; D and trimming come from the DNA. In the table there are 400,000 or so clones, roughly 86% of which are singletons. The sequencing sample was made of peripheral blood. The receptor was derived from a human donor in a cohort sampled during active COVID-19.

The CDR3 here is CASSIKAVYEQFF. CDR3 nucleotide sequence: TGTGCCAGCAGCATCAAGGCGGTCTATGAGCAGTTCTTC. This chain joins TRBV2 and TRBJ2-1, with D hard to call. This CDR3 has 13 amino acids. The germline V and J ends were trimmed by 6 bases and 8 bases, with 14 bases remaining between them. Germline values: CDR1 SNHLY, CDR2 FYNNEI. The variable domain in full, with the rest retrieved from reference TRBV2 and TRBJ2-1, is EPEVTQTPSHQVTQMGQEVILRCVPISNHLYFYWYRQILGQKVEFLVSFYNNEISEKSEIFDDQFSVERPDGSNFTLKIRSTKLEDSAMYFCASSIKAVYEQFFGPGTRLTVL.